The rows below give T cell receptor beta chains drawn from one sample of a study of shared clonotypes between healthy human individuals. Sequencing was performed with immunoSEQ multiplex PCR; in TCRdb, only in-frame clones are kept and a portion is missing. The sample lists some 1.4 million clones; approximately 97% were seen once. Material: naive CD4+ T cells sorted from blood. The receptors stem from a man younger than 45 in good health. The CDR3 runs from the conserved cysteine through the conserved F or W. The order of the fields is V gene, clone size, J gene, D gene, CDR3 protein, CDR3 DNA. The D gene is left open where the match is weak. Size tells how often a clone was seen (once, few, many) or the class of an expanded clone, and some rows leave it out.

V gene: TRBV7-3
clone size: once
J gene: TRBJ2-1
D gene: .
CDR3 protein: CASSLTLAGWQGTHNEQFF
CDR3 DNA: TGTGCCAGCAGCTTAACGTTGGCGGGGTGGCAGGGGACCCACAATGAGCAGTTCTTC

V gene: TRBV9
clone size: .
J gene: TRBJ2-7
D gene: .
CDR3 protein: CASSVGQGLTYEQYF
CDR3 DNA: TGTGCCAGCAGCGTAGGACAGGGACTCACCTACGAGCAGTACTTC

V gene: TRBV11-2
clone size: once
J gene: TRBJ2-4
D gene: TRBD2
CDR3 protein: CASSFGTSGTIRAKNIQYF
CDR3 DNA: TGTGCCAGCAGCTTCGGGACTAGCGGGACAATTAGAGCCAAAAACATTCAGTACTTC

V gene: TRBV19
clone size: .
J gene: TRBJ1-1
D gene: TRBD1
CDR3 protein: CASSIRDRLTNTEAFF
CDR3 DNA: TGTGCCAGTAGTATACGGGACAGGCTAACGAACACTGAAGCTTTCTTT

V gene: TRBV19
clone size: .
J gene: TRBJ2-5
D gene: .
CDR3 protein: CASSIGRLTERRQETQYF
CDR3 DNA: TGTGCCAGTAGTATAGGCCGGCTGACAGAACGAAGACAAGAGACCCAGTACTTC

V gene: TRBV4-1
clone size: .
J gene: TRBJ2-7
D gene: .
CDR3 protein: CASSQALTGEQYF
CDR3 DNA: TGCGCCAGCAGCCAAGCGCTCACGGGCGAGCAGTACTTC

V gene: TRBV5-1
clone size: .
J gene: TRBJ1-1
D gene: TRBD1
CDR3 protein: CASSLDRGRNTEAFF
CDR3 DNA: TGCGCCAGCAGCTTGGACAGGGGGAGGAACACTGAAGCTTTCTTT

V gene: TRBV5-1
clone size: .
J gene: TRBJ2-7
D gene: TRBD2
CDR3 protein: CASSSTSGSSYEQYF
CDR3 DNA: TGCGCCAGCAGCTCAACTAGCGGGAGCTCCTACGAGCAGTACTTC

V gene: TRBV28
clone size: .
J gene: TRBJ1-4
D gene: .
CDR3 protein: CATTSDSGRVNEKLFF
CDR3 DNA: TGTGCCACGACCTCGGATTCAGGGAGGGTTAATGAAAAACTGTTTTTT

V gene: TRBV19
clone size: .
J gene: TRBJ1-3
D gene: .
CDR3 protein: CASSIDQSSGNTIYF
CDR3 DNA: TGTGCCAGTAGTATAGATCAGTCCTCTGGAAACACCATATATTTT

V gene: TRBV18
clone size: .
J gene: TRBJ2-3
D gene: .
CDR3 protein: CASSPVTGSSDTQYF
CDR3 DNA: TGTGCCAGCTCACCAGTCACCGGGAGTTCAGATACGCAGTATTTT

V gene: TRBV19
clone size: .
J gene: TRBJ2-1
D gene: TRBD2
CDR3 protein: CASSIRLAGGNEQFF
CDR3 DNA: TGTGCCAGTAGTATCAGGCTAGCGGGAGGCAATGAGCAGTTCTTC

V gene: TRBV5-6
clone size: .
J gene: TRBJ2-1
D gene: .
CDR3 protein: CASSRRQSSYNEQFF
CDR3 DNA: TGTGCCAGCAGCAGAAGACAGTCCTCCTACAATGAGCAGTTCTTC

V gene: TRBV28
clone size: .
J gene: TRBJ2-7
D gene: .
CDR3 protein: CASTLNGAPSYEQYF
CDR3 DNA: TGTGCCAGCACCCTAAATGGGGCCCCTTCCTACGAGCAGTACTTC

V gene: TRBV11-2
clone size: .
J gene: TRBJ2-1
D gene: .
CDR3 protein: CASSLDDSGDLYNEQFF
CDR3 DNA: TGTGCCAGCAGCTTAGATGATTCCGGGGACCTATACAATGAGCAGTTCTTC

V gene: TRBV19
clone size: .
J gene: TRBJ2-1
D gene: TRBD1
CDR3 protein: CASRDRGFGNEQFF
CDR3 DNA: TGTGCCAGCCGGGACAGGGGTTTCGGCAATGAGCAGTTCTTC

V gene: TRBV2
clone size: .
J gene: TRBJ2-7
D gene: .
CDR3 protein: CASSEDQRIYEQYF
CDR3 DNA: TGTGCCAGCAGTGAAGACCAACGTATCTACGAGCAGTACTTC

V gene: TRBV5-1
clone size: once
J gene: TRBJ2-1
D gene: .
CDR3 protein: CASSSTSLSYNEQFF
CDR3 DNA: TGCGCCAGCAGCTCTACTAGCCTCTCCTACAATGAGCAGTTCTTC